The 6 T cell receptor beta chains given below trace back to one sample, sequenced in a study of OX40 agonist ivuxolimab in advanced cancers. Measured with immunoSEQ multiplex PCR; TCRdb has only the in-frame clones, and not every one. The sample carries tens of thousands of clones, 88% recorded once. The sample here was CD4+ or CD8+ T cells sorted from blood, taken in a trial of the OX40 agonist ivuxolimab. All receptors derive from an adult with an advanced solid tumor such as melanoma, head and neck, liver or kidney cancer.

This chain connects TRBV18 to TRBJ1-1, with 7 bases lining up with TRBD1. The germline gives CDR1 KGHSH, CDR2 LQKENI. Trimming at V came to 8 bases and at J to 4 bases, leaving 7 bases not matched to a gene. This CDR3 comprises 13 residues. The CDR3 loop reads CASRTTGFTEAFF. In DNA, the CDR3 is TGTGCCAGCCGCACGACAGGGTTCACTGAAGCTTTCTTT.

Concerning this clone itself: This sample includes further DNA sequences coding for the same CDR3. The chain recombines TRBV9 with TRBJ2-5; TRBD1 might be the D (6 bases). V gave up 1 base and J gave up 4 bases, with 8 bases separating them. There are 13 residues in the CDR3. The germline gives CDR1 SGDLS, CDR2 YYNGEE. The CDR3 DNA is TGTGCCAGCAGCGTAAGAGGGGGAGAGACCCAGTACTTC. Residues: CASSVRGGETQYF.

The chain carries TRBV19 and TRBJ1-3; D gene uncertain. Germline values: CDR1 LNHDA, CDR2 SQIVND (reference sequence). CDR3 length: 14 amino acids. V dropped 6 bases and J dropped 1 base, with 10 bases sitting between them. DNA for the CDR3: TGTGCCAGTAGGGGCCGTTCTTCTGGAAACACCATATATTTT. Protein product: CASRGRSSGNTIYF.

The chain couples TRBV5-1 to TRBJ1-5, with unresolved D. Deletions cut 4 bases from V and 0 bases from J, with 11 bases between. CDR3 size: 15 residues. Per the germline V gene, CDR1 is SGHRS and CDR2 is YFSETQ. This chain's CDR3 is CASSREGNSNQPQHF. The CDR3 bases are TGCGCCAGCAGCCGGGAGGGAAATAGCAATCAGCCCCAGCATTTT.

This clone was counted once. This chain joins TRBV10-3 and TRBJ1-1; TRBD1 matches at 9 bases. The CDR3 is made up of 15 amino acids. Germline lookup yields CDR1 ENHRY and CDR2 SYGVKD. V lost 0 bases and J lost 11; bases outside the gene matches: 10. The CDR3 DNA follows: TGTGCCATCAGTGAGTCTGGGGGACAGGGTAGGTGGGCTTTCTTT. As protein: CAISESGGQGRWAFF.

The chain uses TRBV5-4 and TRBJ1-4; D is possibly TRBD1 (6 bases). V shed 2 bases and J shed 8 bases, with 16 bases lying between them. The CDR3 contains 15 residues. Germline V gene data show CDR1 as SGHNT and CDR2 as YYREEE (reference sequence). The CDR3 loop is CASSFGGGGGEKLFF. The CDR3 region has the DNA TGTGCCAGCAGCTTCGGAGGGGGGGGCGGGGAAAAACTGTTTTTT. Full variable domain (remainder filled in from reference TRBV5-4 and TRBJ1-4): ETGVTQSPTHLIKTRGQQVTLRCSSQSGHNTVSWYQQALGQGPQFIFQYYREEENGRGNFPPRFSGLQFPNYSSELNVNALELDDSALYLCASSFGGGGGEKLFFGSGTQLSVL.